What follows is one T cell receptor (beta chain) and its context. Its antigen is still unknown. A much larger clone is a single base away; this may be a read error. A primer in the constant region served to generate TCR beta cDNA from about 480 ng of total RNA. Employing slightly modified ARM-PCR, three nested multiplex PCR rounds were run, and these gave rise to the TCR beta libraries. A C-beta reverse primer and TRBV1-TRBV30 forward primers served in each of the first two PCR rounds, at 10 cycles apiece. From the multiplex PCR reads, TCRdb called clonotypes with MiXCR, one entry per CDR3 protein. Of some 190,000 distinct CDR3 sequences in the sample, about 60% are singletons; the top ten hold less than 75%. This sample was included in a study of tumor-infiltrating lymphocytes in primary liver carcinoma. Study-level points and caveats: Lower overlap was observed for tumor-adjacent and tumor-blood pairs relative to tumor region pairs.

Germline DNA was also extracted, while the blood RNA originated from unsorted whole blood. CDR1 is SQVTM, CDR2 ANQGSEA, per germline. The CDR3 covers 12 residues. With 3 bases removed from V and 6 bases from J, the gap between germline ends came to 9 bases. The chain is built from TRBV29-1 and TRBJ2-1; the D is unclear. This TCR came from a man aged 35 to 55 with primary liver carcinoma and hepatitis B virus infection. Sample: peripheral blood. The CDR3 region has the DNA TGCAGCGTTGATAGTGGGCTCAATGAGCAGTTCTTC. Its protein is CSVDSGLNEQFF.